This TCR beta chain was sequenced for a study of blood T cell repertoires in COVID-19. The CDR3 runs 14 residues. Germline trimming cut 7 bases from V and 6 bases from J; bases unmatched to any gene: 9. Germline CDR1 ENHRY, CDR2 SYGVKD. This clone was seen once. Original analysis: Estimated nucleated cell counts came from reference gene primer amplification. Libraries were prepared by immunoSEQ multiplex PCR; TCRdb keeps only in-frame clonotypes and omits some of them. That table supplies the V and J calls and clone size; D and trimming were determined from the DNA. The sample lists about 230,000 clones; about 88% were seen once.

Sequencing was done on a sample of peripheral blood. The origin of this receptor is a woman aged 55-69 years with acute or convalescent COVID-19. The rearrangement links TRBV10-3 to TRBJ2-3, with TRBD2 identical over 8 bases. The CDR3 DNA sequence: TGTGCCATCACCTCAAACCCTAGCGGGGATACGCAGTATTTT. This encodes CAITSNPSGDTQYF.